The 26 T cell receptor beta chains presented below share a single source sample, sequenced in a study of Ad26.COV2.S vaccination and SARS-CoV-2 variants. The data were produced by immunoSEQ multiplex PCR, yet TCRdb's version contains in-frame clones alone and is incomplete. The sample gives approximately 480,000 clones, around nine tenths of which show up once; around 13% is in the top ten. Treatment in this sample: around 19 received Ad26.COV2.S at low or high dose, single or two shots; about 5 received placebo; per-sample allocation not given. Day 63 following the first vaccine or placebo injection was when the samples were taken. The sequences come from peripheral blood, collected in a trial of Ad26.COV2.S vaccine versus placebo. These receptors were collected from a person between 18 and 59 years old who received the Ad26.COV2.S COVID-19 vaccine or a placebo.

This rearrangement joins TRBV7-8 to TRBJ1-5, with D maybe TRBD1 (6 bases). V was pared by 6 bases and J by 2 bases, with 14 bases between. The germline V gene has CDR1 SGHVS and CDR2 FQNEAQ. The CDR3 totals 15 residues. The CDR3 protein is CASSIRDKGNQPQHF. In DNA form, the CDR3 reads TGTGCCAGCAGTATCCGGGACAAGGGCAATCAGCCCCAGCATTTT.

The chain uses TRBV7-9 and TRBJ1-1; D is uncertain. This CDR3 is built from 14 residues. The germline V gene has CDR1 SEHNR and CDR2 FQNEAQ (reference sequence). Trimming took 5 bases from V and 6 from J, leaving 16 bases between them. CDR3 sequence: CASSPLAASAEAFF. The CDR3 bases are TGTGCCAGCAGCCCCCTGGCGGCTAGCGCTGAAGCTTTCTTT.

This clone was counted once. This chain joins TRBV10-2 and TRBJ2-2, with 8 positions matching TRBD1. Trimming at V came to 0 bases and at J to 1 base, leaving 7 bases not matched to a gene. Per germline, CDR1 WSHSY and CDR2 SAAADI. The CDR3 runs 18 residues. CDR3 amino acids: CASSESLQGAMNTGELFF. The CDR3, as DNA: TGCGCCAGCAGTGAGTCTCTCCAGGGGGCGATGAACACCGGGGAGCTGTTTTTT.

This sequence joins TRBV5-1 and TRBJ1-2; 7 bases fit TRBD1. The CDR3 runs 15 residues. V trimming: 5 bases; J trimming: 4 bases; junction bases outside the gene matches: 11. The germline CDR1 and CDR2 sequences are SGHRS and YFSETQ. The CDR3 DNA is TGCGCCAGCAGGTCAGACAGGGTTGGTAGCTATGGCTACACCTTC. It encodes CASRSDRVGSYGYTF.

In nucleotides, the CDR3 is TGTGCCATCAGCCAGGGTTCGGGGCGAACTAATGAAAAACTGTTTTTT. Amino acid sequence: CAISQGSGRTNEKLFF. V gene TRBV10-3 combines with J gene TRBJ1-4, with D possibly TRBD1 on 5 matching bases. The germline CDR1 and CDR2 sequences are ENHRY and SYGVKD. The V and J ends lost 6 bases and 1 base respectively, with 15 bases between them. This CDR3 has 16 amino acids.

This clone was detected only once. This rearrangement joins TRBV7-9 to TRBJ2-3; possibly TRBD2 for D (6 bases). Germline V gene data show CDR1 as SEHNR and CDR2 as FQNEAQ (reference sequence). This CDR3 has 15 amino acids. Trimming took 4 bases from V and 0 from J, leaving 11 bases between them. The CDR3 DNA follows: TGTGCCAGCAGCTATAGCGGCTCTAGCACAGATACGCAGTATTTT. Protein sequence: CASSYSGSSTDTQYF.

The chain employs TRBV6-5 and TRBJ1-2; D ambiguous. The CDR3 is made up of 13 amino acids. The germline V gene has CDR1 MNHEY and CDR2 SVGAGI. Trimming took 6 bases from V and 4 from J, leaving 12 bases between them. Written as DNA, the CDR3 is TGTGCCAGCAGCGGAGGGCCCTTCTATGGCTACACCTTC. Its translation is CASSGGPFYGYTF.

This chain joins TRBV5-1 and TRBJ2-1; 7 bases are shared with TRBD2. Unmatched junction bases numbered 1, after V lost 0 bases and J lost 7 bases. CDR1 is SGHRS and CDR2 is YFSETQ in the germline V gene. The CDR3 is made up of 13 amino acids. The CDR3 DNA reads TGCGCCAGCAGCTTGGAGGGACTAAATGAGCAGTTCTTC. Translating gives CASSLEGLNEQFF.

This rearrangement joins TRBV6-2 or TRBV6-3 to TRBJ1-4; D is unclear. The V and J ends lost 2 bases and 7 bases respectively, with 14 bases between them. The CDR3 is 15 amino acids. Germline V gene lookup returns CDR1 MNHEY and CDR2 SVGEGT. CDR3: CASSYQWAGGEKLFF. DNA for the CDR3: TGTGCCAGCAGTTACCAGTGGGCGGGCGGTGAAAAACTGTTTTTT.

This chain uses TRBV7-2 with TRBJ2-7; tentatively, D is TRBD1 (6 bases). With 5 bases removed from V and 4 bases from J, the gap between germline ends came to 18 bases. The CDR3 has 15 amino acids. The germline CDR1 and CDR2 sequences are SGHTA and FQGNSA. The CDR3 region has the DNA TGTGCCAGCAGCCCCCGTAGGACAGCGATTTACGAGCAGTACTTC. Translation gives CASSPRRTAIYEQYF.

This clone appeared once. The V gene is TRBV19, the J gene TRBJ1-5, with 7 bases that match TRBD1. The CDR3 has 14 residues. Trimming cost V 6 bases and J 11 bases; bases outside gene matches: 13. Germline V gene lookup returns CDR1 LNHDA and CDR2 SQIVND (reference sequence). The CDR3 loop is CASSPGGDQQSQHF. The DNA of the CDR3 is TGTGCCAGTAGCCCAGGGGGGGACCAACAATCCCAGCATTTT. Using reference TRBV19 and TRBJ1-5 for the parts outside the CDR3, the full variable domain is DGGITQSPKYLFRKEGQNVTLSCEQNLNHDAMYWYRQDPGQGLRLIYYSQIVNDFQKGDIAEGYSVSREKKESFPLTVTSAQKNPTAFYLCASSPGGDQQSQHFGDGTRLSIL.

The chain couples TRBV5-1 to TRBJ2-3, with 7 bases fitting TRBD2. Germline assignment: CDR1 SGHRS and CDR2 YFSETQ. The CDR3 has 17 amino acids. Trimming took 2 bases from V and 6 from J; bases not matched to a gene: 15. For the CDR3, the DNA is TGCGCCAGCAGCTTCCAAAATAGCGGGCGGCGGGCCGATACGCAGTATTTT. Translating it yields CASSFQNSGRRADTQYF.

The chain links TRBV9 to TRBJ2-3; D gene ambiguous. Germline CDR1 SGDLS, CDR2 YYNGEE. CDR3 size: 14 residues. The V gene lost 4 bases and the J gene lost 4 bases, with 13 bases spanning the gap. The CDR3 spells CASSPWVNSDTQYF. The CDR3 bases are TGTGCCAGCAGCCCATGGGTGAACTCAGATACGCAGTATTTT.

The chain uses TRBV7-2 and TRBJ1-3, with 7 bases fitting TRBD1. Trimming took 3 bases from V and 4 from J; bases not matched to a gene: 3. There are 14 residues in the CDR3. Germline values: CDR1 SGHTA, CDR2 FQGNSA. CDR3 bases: TGTGCCAGCAGCTTGGGCAGGGGGGGAAACACCATATATTTT. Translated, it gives CASSLGRGGNTIYF.

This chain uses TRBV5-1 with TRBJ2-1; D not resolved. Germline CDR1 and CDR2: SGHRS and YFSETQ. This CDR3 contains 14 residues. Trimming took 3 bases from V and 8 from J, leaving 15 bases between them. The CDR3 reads CASSYKSSGDEQFF. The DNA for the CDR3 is TGCGCCAGCAGCTATAAATCCTCGGGCGATGAGCAGTTCTTC.

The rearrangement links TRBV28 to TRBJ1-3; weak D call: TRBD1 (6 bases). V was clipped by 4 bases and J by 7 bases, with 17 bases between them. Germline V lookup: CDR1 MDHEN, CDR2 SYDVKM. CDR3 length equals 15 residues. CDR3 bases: TGTGCCAGCAGTTCCCTAGCGTGGGACACCAACACCATATATTTT. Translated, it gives CASSSLAWDTNTIYF.

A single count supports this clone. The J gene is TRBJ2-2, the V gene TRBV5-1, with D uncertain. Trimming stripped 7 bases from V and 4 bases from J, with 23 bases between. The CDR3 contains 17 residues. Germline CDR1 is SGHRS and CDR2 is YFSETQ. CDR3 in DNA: TGCGCCAGCCACTTCCGCCCCGAGTCTCCCGTCACCGGGGAGCTGTTTTTT. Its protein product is CASHFRPESPVTGELFF.

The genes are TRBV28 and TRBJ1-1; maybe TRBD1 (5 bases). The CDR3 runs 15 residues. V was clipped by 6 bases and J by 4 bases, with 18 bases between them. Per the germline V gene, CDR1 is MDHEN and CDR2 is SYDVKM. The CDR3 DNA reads TGTGCCAGCAGATCCCGACAGCTTGGGGTCACTGAAGCTTTCTTT. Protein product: CASRSRQLGVTEAFF.

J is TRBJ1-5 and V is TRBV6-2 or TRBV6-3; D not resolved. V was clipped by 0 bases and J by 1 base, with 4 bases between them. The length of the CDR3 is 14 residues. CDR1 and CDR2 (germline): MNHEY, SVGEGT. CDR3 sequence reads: CASSYSGSNQPQHF. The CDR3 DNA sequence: TGTGCCAGCAGTTACTCGGGGAGCAATCAGCCCCAGCATTTT.

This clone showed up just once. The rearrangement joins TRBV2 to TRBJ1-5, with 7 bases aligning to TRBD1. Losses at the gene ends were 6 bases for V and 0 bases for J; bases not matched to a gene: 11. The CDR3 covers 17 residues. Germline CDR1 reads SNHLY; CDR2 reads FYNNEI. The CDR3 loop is CASSHHRDSYSNQPQHF. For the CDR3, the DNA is TGTGCCAGCAGCCACCACCGGGACAGTTATAGCAATCAGCCCCAGCATTTT.

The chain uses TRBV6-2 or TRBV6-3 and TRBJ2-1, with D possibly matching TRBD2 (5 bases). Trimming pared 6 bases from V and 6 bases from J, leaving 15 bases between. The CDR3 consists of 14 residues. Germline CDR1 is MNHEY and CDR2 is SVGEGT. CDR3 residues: CASSLRLSGNEQFF. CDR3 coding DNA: TGTGCCAGCAGCCTGAGACTCAGCGGCAATGAGCAGTTCTTC.

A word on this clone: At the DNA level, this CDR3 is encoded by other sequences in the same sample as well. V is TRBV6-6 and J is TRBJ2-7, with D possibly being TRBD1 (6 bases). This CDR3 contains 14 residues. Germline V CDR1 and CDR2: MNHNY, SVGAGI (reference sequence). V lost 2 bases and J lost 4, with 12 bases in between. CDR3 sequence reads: CASSYGTPSYEQYF. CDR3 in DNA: TGTGCCAGCAGTTACGGGACACCCTCTTACGAGCAGTACTTC.

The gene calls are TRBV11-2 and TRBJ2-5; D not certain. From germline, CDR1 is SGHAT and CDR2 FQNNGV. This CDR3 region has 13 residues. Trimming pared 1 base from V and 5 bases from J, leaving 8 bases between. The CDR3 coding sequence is TGTGCCAGCAGCTTAGGGCGACCGGAGACCCAGTACTTC. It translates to CASSLGRPETQYF.

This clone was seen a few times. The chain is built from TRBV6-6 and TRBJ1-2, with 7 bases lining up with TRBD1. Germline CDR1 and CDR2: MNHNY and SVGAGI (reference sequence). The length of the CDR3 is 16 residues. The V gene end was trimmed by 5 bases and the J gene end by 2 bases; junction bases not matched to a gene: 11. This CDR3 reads CASSRMTQGVNYGYTF. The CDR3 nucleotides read TGTGCCAGCAGTCGAATGACCCAGGGGGTCAACTATGGCTACACCTTC.

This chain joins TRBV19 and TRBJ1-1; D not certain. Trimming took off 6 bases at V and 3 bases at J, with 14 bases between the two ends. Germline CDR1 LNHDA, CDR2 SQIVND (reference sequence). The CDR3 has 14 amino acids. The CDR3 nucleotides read TGTGCCAGTAGCGTGGACGGATCCTACACTGAAGCTTTCTTT. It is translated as CASSVDGSYTEAFF. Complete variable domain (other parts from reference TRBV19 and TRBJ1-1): DGGITQSPKYLFRKEGQNVTLSCEQNLNHDAMYWYRQDPGQGLRLIYYSQIVNDFQKGDIAEGYSVSREKKESFPLTVTSAQKNPTAFYLCASSVDGSYTEAFFGQGTRLTVV.

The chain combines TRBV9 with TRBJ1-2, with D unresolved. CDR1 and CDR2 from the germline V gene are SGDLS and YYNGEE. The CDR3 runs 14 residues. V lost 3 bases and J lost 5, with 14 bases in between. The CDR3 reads CASSDGRDGYGYTF. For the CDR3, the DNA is TGTGCCAGCAGCGACGGACGGGATGGTTATGGCTACACCTTC.